Following are 8 T cell receptor beta chains from one sample sequenced in a study of T cells in Graves' hyperthyroidism and ophthalmopathy. It was RNA transcripts that yielded the amplified TCR beta CDR3 regions. First-round RT-PCR of the TCR CDR3 relied on the HTBI primer set. TCRdb redid the calling of the multiplex PCR reads with MiXCR, one entry per CDR3 protein. The sample carries tens of thousands of distinct CDR3 sequences, roughly 50% recorded once. Sequencing was done on a sample of blood. The receptors derive from a woman in her forties or fifties with Graves' ophthalmopathy.

The chain links TRBV10-3 to TRBJ2-1; D possibly corresponds to TRBD2 (5 bases). This CDR3 contains 13 residues. Trimming stripped 7 bases from V and 0 bases from J, with 7 bases between. Germline V gene lookup returns CDR1 ENHRY and CDR2 SYGVKD. CDR3 protein: CAIMGSSYNEQFF. In DNA form, the CDR3 reads TGTGCCATCATGGGGAGCTCCTACAATGAGCAGTTCTTC.

Notes on this clonotype: An end of the junction differs from the germline gene, which may be a read error. The rearrangement links TRBV24-1 to TRBJ2-1, with 12 bases fitting TRBD2. Germline V lookup: CDR1 KGHDR, CDR2 SFDVKD. This CDR3 is 14 amino acids long. The chain's CDR3 is CATSSSGGANEQFF. The CDR3 nucleotides are TGTGCCACCAGTTCTAGCGGGGGGGCGAATGAGCAGTTTTTC.

This clonotype was recorded at least ten times. This sequence joins TRBV5-8 and TRBJ2-3; 14 bases match TRBD2. Trimming at V came to 4 bases and at J to 0 bases, leaving 13 bases not matched to a gene. Germline loops: CDR1 SGHTS, CDR2 YDEGEE. The CDR3 sequence is 20 residues long. CDR3 sequence: CASSHGTSGSKRTSTDTQYF. In DNA form, the CDR3 reads TGTGCCAGCAGCCACGGGACTAGCGGGAGTAAGAGGACTAGCACAGATACGCAGTATTTT.

This sequence joins TRBV10-3 and TRBJ1-2; 9 bases map to TRBD1. Germline CDR1 is ENHRY and CDR2 is SYGVKD. The CDR3 has 14 residues. After removal of 7 bases from V and 6 bases from J, the junction contained 9 bases not matched to a gene. The CDR3 coding sequence is TGTGCCATCACCCACACCACAGGGGGCGATGGCTACACCTTC. The encoded protein is CAITHTTGGDGYTF.

This clonotype showed up just once. The chain couples TRBV20-1 to TRBJ1-6, with 7 bases fitting TRBD1. With 6 bases clipped from V and 7 bases from J, the junction kept 6 bases outside the gene matches. This CDR3 is 13 amino acids long. The germline V gene encodes CDR1 DFQATT and CDR2 SNEGSKA (reference sequence). The CDR3 spells CSARQGVNSPLHF. The CDR3 DNA follows: TGCAGTGCCAGACAGGGAGTGAATTCACCCCTCCACTTT.

As to this clonotype: This may be a read error, as it is one base from a much larger clone. The J gene is TRBJ1-5, the V gene TRBV5-4; TRBD1 is a possible D gene (6 bases). The CDR3 length is 15 residues. From germline, CDR1 is SGHNT and CDR2 YYREEE (reference sequence). The CDR3: CASSLAGASQWAQHF. The CDR3, as DNA: TGCGCCAGCAGCCTCGCAGGGGCCTCTCAATGGGCCCAGCATTTT. Using reference TRBV5-4 and TRBJ1-5 for the parts outside the CDR3, the full variable domain is ETGVTQSPTHLIKTRGQQVTLRCSSQSGHNTVSWYQQALGQGPQFIFQYYREEENGRGNFPPRFSGLQFPNYSSELNVNALELDDSALYLCASSLAGASQWAQHFGDGTRLSIL.

This chain joins TRBV18 and TRBJ2-3, with D perhaps being TRBD1 or TRBD2 (5 bases each). V was pared by 3 bases and J by 1 base, with 11 bases between. CDR3 length: 15 amino acids. Germline loops: CDR1 KGHSH, CDR2 LQKENI. The CDR3 loop is CASSPGQGGTDTQYF. The DNA of the CDR3 is TGTGCCAGCTCACCTGGGCAGGGAGGCACAGATACGCAGTATTTT. Based on the CDR3 plus reference TRBV18 and TRBJ2-3, the full variable domain is NAGVMQNPRHLVRRRGQEARLRCSPMKGHSHVYWYRQLPEEGLKFMVYLQKENIIDESGMPKERFSAEFPKEGPSILRIQQVVRGDSAAYFCASSPGQGGTDTQYFGPGTRLTVL.

This clonotype occurred many times. Here the CDR3 reads CASSFGPTGELFF. CDR3 nucleotide sequence: TGTGCCAGCAGCTTTGGGCCCACCGGGGAGCTGTTTTTT. The chain uses TRBV7-2 and TRBJ2-2; no clear D gene. Between the trimmed V and J ends, which lost 3 bases and 4 bases, there was a span of 6 bases. There are 13 residues in the CDR3. CDR1 and CDR2 from the germline V gene are SGHTA and FQGNSA.